This T cell receptor (beta chain) emerged from a study of CD8 T cells in ankylosing spondylitis (dated by TCRdb to about 2017). Turning to the overall study: To find TCR variants linked to disease, the study profiled T cell receptor beta repertoires in ankylosing spondylitis patients and healthy donors. Peripheral blood samples were taken, and synovial fluid was additionally collected from ankylosing spondylitis patients. The full study cohort was made up of about 24 ankylosing spondylitis patients and some 100 healthy donors. Overall study outcomes, separate from this receptor: The disease-linked clones showed a CD8+ phenotype and occurred at relatively low frequencies in peripheral blood. Blood from ankylosing spondylitis patients appeared to be characterized by a TCR beta motif composed of 7 to 9 highly homologous amino acid variants. Some motif variants were previously reported in synovial fluid and blood of reactive arthritis patients, suggesting common disease-initiation mechanisms. The disease-linked clones were reported as significantly enriched in matched synovial fluid samples from ankylosing spondylitis patients.

Data came from an Illumina HiSeq 2500. Quantitative 5'-RACE with molecular barcodes was the method used to prepare the TCR beta libraries. The published analysis was carried out like this. A new computational method based on a probabilistic model of VDJ rearrangement was used to identify disease-linked TCR variants. The public reads were reprocessed in TCRdb via fastp at Q25 and MiXCR, keeping in-frame beta chains. Merged by CDR3 protein, the rows form single entries marked with the most common genes and DNA. The V and J calls were determined by TCRdb, not by the authors. The sample records 650,000 to 800,000 distinct CDR3 sequences, 15% to 20% of which are singletons. The biggest ten clones account for under 20% of the sample. This clonotype was counted between two and nine times. What antigen it recognizes has not been identified. Base quality data are lacking; no much larger clone is found one base away.

The clonotype comes from a male donor with ankylosing spondylitis. The specimen was blood, either unsorted or a sorted T cell fraction (not recorded which).

The DNA sequence follows: TGTGCCAGCAGGAGTAGAGCCAACAAAGGATCCGGGGAGCTGTTTTTT. Translation gives CASRSRANKGSGELFF. Recombination connected TRBV3-1 to TRBJ2-2, with no confidently assigned D gene. Counted from cysteine to phenylalanine, this CDR3 has 16 amino acids. Here the CDR3 DNA is all that survives: 48 bases in frame from base 1. V drops 6 bases and J drops 6 bases, leaving 20 bases in between. From the germline V gene (reference sequence), CDR1 is LGHDT and CDR2 is YNNKEL.